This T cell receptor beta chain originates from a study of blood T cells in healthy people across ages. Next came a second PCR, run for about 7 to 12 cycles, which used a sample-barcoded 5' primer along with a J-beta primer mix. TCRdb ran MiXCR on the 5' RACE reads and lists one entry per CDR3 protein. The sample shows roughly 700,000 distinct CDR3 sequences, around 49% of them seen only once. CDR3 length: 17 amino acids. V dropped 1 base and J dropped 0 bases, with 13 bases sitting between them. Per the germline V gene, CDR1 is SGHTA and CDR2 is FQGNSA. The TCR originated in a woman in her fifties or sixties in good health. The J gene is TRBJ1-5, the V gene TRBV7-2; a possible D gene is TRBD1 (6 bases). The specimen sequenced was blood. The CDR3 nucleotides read TGTGCCAGCAGCTTAGAACAGGGCTTTTATAGCAATCAGCCCCAGCATTTT. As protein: CASSLEQGFYSNQPQHF.